This T cell receptor beta chain originates from a study of vaccination and CD4 T cells after COVID-19. Time point in this sample: late sampling 161 to 241 days after vaccination in a few convalescent patients. Specified treatment: roughly 11-day PBMC culture with coronavirus spike peptide pools or control peptides (ViraFEST assay). In its sample, this clonotype was seen a few times. Its antigen is currently unknown. Cultured CD4+ T-cell DNA underwent Oncomine TCR Beta short-read sequencing. TCRdb reanalysed the PCR reads using MiXCR and keeps one entry per CDR3 protein. The sample lists about 21,000 distinct CDR3 sequences; roughly 46% were seen once. V gave up 2 bases and J gave up 5 bases; unmatched junction bases: 5. CDR3 size: 14 residues. CDR1 and CDR2 from the germline V gene are DFQATT and SNEGSKA (reference sequence).

This clonotype originated in a human donor who had recovered from COVID-19. Sequencing used CD4+ T cells from blood, cultured in vitro, obtained about 7 months after SARS-CoV-2 vaccination. The rearrangement joins TRBV20-1 to TRBJ2-5; TRBD1 matches at 10 bases. The CDR3 here is CSARRQGAWETQYF. The CDR3, as DNA: TGCAGTGCTAGAAGACAGGGGGCCTGGGAGACCCAGTACTTC.